The text below deals with one T cell receptor beta chain. The antigen is unknown. Researchers partitioned CD4+ cells into CD45RA+ naive and CD45RA-negative memory subsets. The data derive from a study of shared clonotypes between healthy human individuals. Study overall: Samples came from two female and three male donors aged 18 to 49. Overall study findings and caveats: Relative to their counterparts shared across all four donors, non-shared clonotypes exhibited diminished generation probabilities. Donor scarcity curtailed the genetic and exposure-history diversity represented herein.

The table came from immunoSEQ multiplex PCR; TCRdb's copy has only in-frame clones and leaves some out. Of under 600,000 clones in the sample, approximately 94% were seen once. Germline assignment: CDR1 MNHEY and CDR2 SVGAGI. V dropped 4 bases and J dropped 3; count of bases not matched to a gene: 4. This CDR3 contains 14 residues. The specimen sequenced was naive CD4+ T cells sorted from blood. Subset of the sample: CD45RA+ positively selected. The receptor was derived from a woman in her twenties or thirties in good health. V usage is TRBV6-5 and J usage is TRBJ2-7, with 9 bases fitting TRBD2. The CDR3 DNA reads as TGTGCCAGCAGTTCTAGCGGGGCCCGCTACGAGCAGTACTTC. Translation: CASSSSGARYEQYF.